Listed below are T cell receptor beta chains from one sample, sequenced in a study of Ad26.COV2.S vaccination and SARS-CoV-2 variants. Using immunoSEQ multiplex PCR, the repertoire was profiled, and TCRdb retains in-frame clones only, with some absent. The data hold about 480,000 clones, with 70% to 90% observed a single time. Here the sequenced sample was peripheral blood, taken in a trial of Ad26.COV2.S vaccine versus placebo. These receptors were collected from a person aged 18-60 years who received the Ad26.COV2.S COVID-19 vaccine or a placebo. The CDR3 runs from the conserved cysteine through the conserved F or W. D genes are given only for firm matches. For some rows the clone size is stated as once, few or many, or as a class when expanded; others skip it.

J | D | length | size | V | DNA | CDR3
TRBJ2-6 | - | 14 | - | TRBV7-9 | TGTGCCAGCAGCCCTTCGCCTGGGGCCAACGTCCTGACTTTC | CASSPSPGANVLTF
TRBJ2-7 | - | 14 | - | TRBV7-2 | TGTGCCAGCAGCCTAGAGAGCGGTAACTACGAGCAGTACTTC | CASSLESGNYEQYF
TRBJ2-7 | - | 14 | - | TRBV28 | TGTGCCAGCAGTTTATGGGCCTCTACCTACGAGCAGTACTTC | CASSLWASTYEQYF
TRBJ1-1 | - | 11 | - | TRBV30 | TGTGCCTGGATTGGCTCCACTGAAGCTTTCTTT | CAWIGSTEAFF
TRBJ2-7 | TRBD2 | 18 | - | TRBV4-1 | TGCGCCAGCAGCCAAGATGAAGGGGTGGGGCTAGCGGGTCGGGGGCAGTACTTC | CASSQDEGVGLAGRGQYF
TRBJ2-1 | TRBD2 | 15 | few | TRBV6-2/TRBV6-3 | TGTGCCAGCAGTTCGCTGACTAGCGGGAACAATGAGCAGTTCTTC | CASSSLTSGNNEQFF
TRBJ2-3 | TRBD2 | 16 | once | TRBV5-1 | TGCGCCAGCAGCTTGGGCGCGGGAGGCGCCACAGATACGCAGTATTTT | CASSLGAGGATDTQYF
TRBJ2-1 | TRBD2 | 17 | - | TRBV24-1 | TGTGCCACCAGTGATCGACCATCTAGCGGGGCCTACAATGAGCAGTTCTTC | CATSDRPSSGAYNEQFF
TRBJ2-5 | - | 15 | - | TRBV7-2 | TGTGCCAGCAGCTTAGCGGGAGGGGGCGGAGAGACCCAGTACTTC | CASSLAGGGGETQYF
TRBJ2-3 | TRBD1 | 14 | - | TRBV18 | TGTGCCAGCTCCCAGACAGGGTCAACAGATACGCAGTATTTT | CASSQTGSTDTQYF
TRBJ2-1 | - | 15 | - | TRBV7-2 | TGTGCCAGCAGCTTAGAGTCCGGGGCCCACAATGAGCAGTTCTTC | CASSLESGAHNEQFF
TRBJ1-2 | - | 14 | - | TRBV7-9 | TGTGCCAGCAGCTCCAAAGAAAAGACTAATGGCTACACCTTC | CASSSKEKTNGYTF
TRBJ1-2 | - | 14 | - | TRBV28 | TGTGCCAGCAGCCTAGGGGGAGGTAACTATGGCTACACCTTC | CASSLGGGNYGYTF
TRBJ1-5 | - | 15 | few | TRBV27 | TGTGCCAGCAGTTTATCTGGCTTACCCAATCAGCCCCAGCATTTT | CASSLSGLPNQPQHF
TRBJ2-7 | - | 18 | - | TRBV21-1 | TGTGCCAGCCTTAACACCCGGGACCTCGATAAGCACCCCTACGAGCAGTACTTC | CASLNTRDLDKHPYEQYF
TRBJ1-1 | - | 14 | - | TRBV29-1 | TGCAGCGCAGTCCATCAATTACGCGACACTGAAGCTTTCTTT | CSAVHQLRDTEAFF
TRBJ1-5 | TRBD1 | 12 | - | TRBV6-2/TRBV6-3 | TGTGCCAGCAGTCGGACAGGGCTGCCCCAGCATTTT | CASSRTGLPQHF
TRBJ2-6 | - | 19 | - | TRBV6-2/TRBV6-3 | TGTGCCAGCAGTTACCCACTCAGGGGCGGTGACTCTGGGGCCAACGTCCTGACTTTC | CASSYPLRGGDSGANVLTF
TRBJ2-7 | - | 15 | once | TRBV9 | TGTGCCAGCAGCGTAGGAGGCGCACCTACCTACGAGCAGTACTTC | CASSVGGAPTYEQYF
TRBJ1-1 | - | 14 | - | TRBV29-1 | TGCAGCGCGACGGGGACTGCGGTCGGCACTGAAGCTTTCTTT | CSATGTAVGTEAFF
TRBJ2-3 | - | 19 | - | TRBV7-3 | TGTGCCAGCAGCCTCCTTTGGTCCGGGCCTCACCTTAGCACAGATACGCAGTATTTT | CASSLLWSGPHLSTDTQYF
TRBJ1-1 | - | 14 | - | TRBV15 | TGTGCCACCAGCAGAGGGTTCATGAACACTGAAGCTTTCTTT | CATSRGFMNTEAFF
TRBJ1-4 | - | 14 | - | TRBV28 | TGTGCCAGCAGTTTTGGTAGGAACAATGAAAAACTGTTTTTT | CASSFGRNNEKLFF
TRBJ2-7 | - | 13 | - | TRBV19 | TGTGCCAGTAGTAAAGATCCGCCGTACGAGCAGTACTTC | CASSKDPPYEQYF
TRBJ2-7 | - | 13 | - | TRBV6-2/TRBV6-3 | TGTGCCAGCAGTTCCTATGGGGGCTACGAGCAGTACTTC | CASSSYGGYEQYF
TRBJ2-1 | - | 16 | - | TRBV28 | TGTGCCAGCAGCGCGACGGGACTGCCTACTTGGAATGAGCAGTTCTTC | CASSATGLPTWNEQFF
TRBJ1-5 | - | 14 | - | TRBV27 | TGTGCCAGCAGTTGGAAGGTAAGCAATCAGCCCCAGCATTTT | CASSWKVSNQPQHF
TRBJ2-7 | - | 16 | - | TRBV30 | TGTGCCTGGAGAGACCCCCCCCGGGACTCCCTCCACGAGCAGTACTTC | CAWRDPPRDSLHEQYF
TRBJ2-7 | - | 14 | - | TRBV5-1 | TGCGCCAGCAGCTTGGTGGGGGGTCCCAACGAGCAGTACTTC | CASSLVGGPNEQYF
TRBJ2-2 | TRBD2 | 17 | - | TRBV5-4 | TGTGCCAGCAGCCCGGAACCGACTAGCGGGAGCACCGGGGAGCTGTTTTTT | CASSPEPTSGSTGELFF
TRBJ1-3 | TRBD1 | 17 | - | TRBV7-2 | TGTGCCAGCAGCATCTCGGTGGGGCAGGGGGTGTGGAACACCATATATTTT | CASSISVGQGVWNTIYF
TRBJ1-4 | TRBD1 | 16 | - | TRBV30 | TGTGCCTGGAGTGCGTGGACAGGGGCAACTAATGAAAAACTGTTTTTT | CAWSAWTGATNEKLFF
TRBJ1-1 | - | 13 | - | TRBV2 | TGTGCCAGCAGCCTTGAGGCGAACACTGAAGCTTTCTTT | CASSLEANTEAFF
TRBJ1-5 | TRBD1 | 14 | few | TRBV19 | TGTGCCAGTAGTATTGACAGGGGGACCCAGCCCCAGCATTTT | CASSIDRGTQPQHF
TRBJ1-1 | - | 17 | - | TRBV28 | TGTGCCAGCAGCCCCAGAACAGGGTATACGTGGAACACTGAAGCTTTCTTT | CASSPRTGYTWNTEAFF
TRBJ2-7 | TRBD2 | 14 | - | TRBV28 | TGTGCCAGCACGCGTAGCGGGAGGTTCCACGAGCAGTACTTC | CASTRSGRFHEQYF
TRBJ2-2 | - | 13 | - | TRBV4-3 | TGCGCCAGCAGCCAAGTGGTTGCCGGGGAGCTGTTTTTT | CASSQVVAGELFF
TRBJ2-2 | - | 16 | - | TRBV6-2/TRBV6-3 | TGTGCCAGCAGTTACTGGGGGCAGGGAAACACCGGGGAGCTGTTTTTT | CASSYWGQGNTGELFF
TRBJ2-5 | - | 16 | - | TRBV15 | TGTGCCACCAGCAGAGGCCGCCCCCGGACTGGGGAGACCCAGTACTTC | CATSRGRPRTGETQYF
TRBJ2-1 | TRBD2 | 15 | - | TRBV30 | TGTGCCTGGAATCCGAGAGCGGGAGCGCCGGATGAGCAGTTCTTC | CAWNPRAGAPDEQFF
TRBJ1-2 | - | 13 | - | TRBV5-4 | TGTGCCAGCAGCTCCGTGGGGGGGACTGGCTACACCTTC | CASSSVGGTGYTF